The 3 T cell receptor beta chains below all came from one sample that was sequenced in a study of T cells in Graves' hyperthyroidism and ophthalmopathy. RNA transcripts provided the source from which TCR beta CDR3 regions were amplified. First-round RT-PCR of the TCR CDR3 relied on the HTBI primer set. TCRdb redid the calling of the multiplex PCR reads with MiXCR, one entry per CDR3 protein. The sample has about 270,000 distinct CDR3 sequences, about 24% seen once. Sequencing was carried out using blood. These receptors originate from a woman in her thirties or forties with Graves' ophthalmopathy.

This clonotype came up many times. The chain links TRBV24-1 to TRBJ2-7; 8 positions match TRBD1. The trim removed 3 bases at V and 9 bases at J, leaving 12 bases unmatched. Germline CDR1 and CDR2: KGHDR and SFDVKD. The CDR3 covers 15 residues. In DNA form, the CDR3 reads TGTGCCACCAGTGATACGGGACAGGCCTCTGAACGGCAGTACTTC. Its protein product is CATSDTGQASERQYF.

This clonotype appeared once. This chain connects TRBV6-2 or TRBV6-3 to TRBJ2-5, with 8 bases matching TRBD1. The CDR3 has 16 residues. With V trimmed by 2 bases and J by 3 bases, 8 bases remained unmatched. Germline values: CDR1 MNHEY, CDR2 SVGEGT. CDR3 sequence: CASSYPSDREEETQYF. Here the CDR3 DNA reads TGTGCCAGCAGTTACCCGTCGGACAGGGAAGAAGAGACCCAGTACTTC.

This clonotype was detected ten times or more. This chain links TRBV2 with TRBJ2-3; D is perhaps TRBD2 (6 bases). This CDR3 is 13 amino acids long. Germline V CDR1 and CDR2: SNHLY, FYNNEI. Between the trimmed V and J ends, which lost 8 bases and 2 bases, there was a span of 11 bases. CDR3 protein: CASVGDFTDTQYF. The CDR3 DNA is TGTGCCAGCGTCGGGGACTTCACAGATACGCAGTATTTT.